A single sample is the source of the 30 T cell receptor beta chains below, sequenced in a study of OX40 agonist ivuxolimab in advanced cancers. Libraries were prepared by immunoSEQ multiplex PCR; TCRdb keeps only in-frame clonotypes and omits some of them. The sample includes some 17,000 clones, 83% seen only once; the top ten take about an eighth. The sample was CD4+ or CD8+ T cells sorted from blood, taken in a trial of the OX40 agonist ivuxolimab. Receptors originate from an adult with an advanced solid tumor such as melanoma, head and neck, liver or kidney cancer.

This chain uses TRBV6-5 with TRBJ1-2; TRBD1 aligns across 9 bases. Per the germline V gene, CDR1 is MNHEY and CDR2 is SVGAGI. V trimming: 5 bases; J trimming: 5 bases; junction bases outside the gene matches: 6. The CDR3 spans 14 residues. DNA for the CDR3: TGTGCCAGCAGTAAACAGGGGGCGCGGTATGGCTACACCTTC. Translated: CASSKQGARYGYTF.

The chain couples TRBV5-6 to TRBJ1-2, with a possible D match to TRBD1 (6 bases). Germline CDR1 and CDR2: SGHDT and YYEEEE. V was pared by 4 bases and J by 0 bases, with 13 bases between. This CDR3 is 15 amino acids long. The DNA of the CDR3 is TGTGCCAGCAGCCCCCAGGACAGACCTAACTATGGCTACACCTTC. It yields the protein CASSPQDRPNYGYTF.

The chain joins TRBV7-2 to TRBJ1-4; tentative D call: TRBD1 (5 bases). This CDR3 is built from 13 residues. Per the germline V gene, CDR1 is SGHTA and CDR2 is FQGNSA. Trimming took 5 bases from V and 7 from J, leaving 11 bases between them. The CDR3 sequence: CASSPGTSEKLFF. CDR3 in DNA: TGTGCCAGCAGCCCCGGGACGTCTGAAAAACTGTTTTTT.

The chain couples TRBV5-1 to TRBJ2-3, with 10 bases lining up with TRBD2. This CDR3 region has 14 residues. J gave up 3 bases and V 5 bases, and 3 bases lay outside the gene matches. Per the germline V gene, CDR1 is SGHRS and CDR2 is YFSETQ. CDR3 bases: TGCGCCAGCAGGAGCGGGAGGGGGACAGATACGCAGTATTTT. Translating it yields CASRSGRGTDTQYF.

The genes are TRBV28 and TRBJ1-2; 9 bases map to TRBD1. From germline, CDR1 is MDHEN and CDR2 SYDVKM. The length of the CDR3 is 12 residues. V lost 6 bases and J lost 10; bases outside the gene matches: 6. CDR3 amino acids: CASREQGAHYTF. CDR3 bases: TGTGCCAGCAGGGAACAGGGGGCCCACTACACCTTC.

V is TRBV18 and J is TRBJ2-2, with 7 bases matching TRBD2. Germline trimming cut 6 bases from V and 1 base from J; bases unmatched to any gene: 2. Germline V gene lookup returns CDR1 KGHSH and CDR2 LQKENI. The CDR3 has 14 amino acids. In DNA, the CDR3 is TGTGCCAGCTCCGGGGGGATGAACACCGGGGAGCTGTTTTTT. Translated: CASSGGMNTGELFF.

V usage is TRBV6-5 and J usage is TRBJ1-2; possible D gene TRBD1, 6 bases. CDR1 and CDR2 (germline): MNHEY, SVGAGI. This CDR3 comprises 14 residues. Trimming removed 0 bases at V and 5 bases at J, with 10 bases between. The CDR3 DNA is TGTGCCAGCAGTTACTCTGAAAGGGGGTATGGCTACACCTTC. Protein sequence: CASSYSERGYGYTF.

The chain carries TRBV19 and TRBJ2-1; no reliable D call. The CDR3 totals 12 residues. The V and J ends lost 0 bases and 10 bases respectively, with 7 bases between them. Germline V lookup: CDR1 LNHDA, CDR2 SQIVND (reference sequence). The CDR3 DNA reads TGTGCCAGTAGTATAGATGTGCGGGAGCAGTTCTTC. It encodes CASSIDVREQFF.

This chain joins TRBV2 and TRBJ2-1; D is possibly TRBD1 (6 bases). The CDR3 runs to 14 residues. Trimming stripped 11 bases from V and 2 bases from J, with 16 bases between. Germline V gene sequence: CDR1 SNHLY, CDR2 FYNNEI. The CDR3 bases are TGTGCCGGGGGCGCGCAGGCCACCTACAATGAGCAGTTCTTC. Translation gives CAGGAQATYNEQFF.

The V and J genes are TRBV6-1 and TRBJ2-3; D tentatively reads TRBD1 or TRBD2 (5 bases each). The CDR3 length is 17 residues. Trimming took 0 bases from V and 5 from J, leaving 18 bases between them. CDR1 MNHNS and CDR2 SASEGT come from the germline V gene. CDR3: CASSEAPGPGAGDTQYF. CDR3 sequence (DNA): TGTGCCAGCAGTGAAGCACCGGGCCCCGGGGCGGGAGATACGCAGTATTTT.

This clone was recorded a few times. The chain links TRBV20-1 to TRBJ1-1, with TRBD1 as a possible D gene (5 bases). The CDR3 runs to 10 residues. V shed 8 bases and J shed 8 bases, with 12 bases lying between them. The germline gives CDR1 DFQATT, CDR2 SNEGSKA (reference sequence). The CDR3 DNA sequence: TGCAGTACAGAGGGGCTCGAAGCTTTCTTT. Amino acids: CSTEGLEAFF.

V usage is TRBV5-1 and J usage is TRBJ2-1, with 8 bases matching TRBD1. The trim removed 0 bases at V and 4 bases at J, leaving 3 bases unmatched. This CDR3 spans 15 amino acids. The germline CDR1 and CDR2 sequences are SGHRS and YFSETQ. The CDR3 DNA reads as TGCGCCAGCAGCTTGGCGGACAGGGTATACAATGAGCAGTTCTTC. It specifies CASSLADRVYNEQFF.

This clone was found a few times. This sequence joins TRBV28 and TRBJ1-2; TRBD1 agrees at 8 bases. The V and J ends lost 6 bases and 2 bases, in that order; junction bases with no gene match: 8. CDR1 and CDR2 from the germline V gene are MDHEN and SYDVKM. The CDR3 is 15 residues long. The CDR3 region is CASSRPGGGNYGYTF. CDR3 DNA sequence: TGTGCCAGCAGCCGCCCAGGGGGCGGGAACTATGGCTACACCTTC.

This clone was seen just once. This chain connects TRBV7-1 to TRBJ1-1; no firm D call. TRBV7-1 is recorded as an ORF, its role being uncertain. CDR3 length: 24 residues. Trimming shortened V by 3 bases and J by 1 base, and 39 bases separated the two germline ends. The DNA for the CDR3 is TGTGCCAGCAGCTCGAGGACTCTTCGAACACCGAAGCTTTCCCAGGACTCTTCGAACACTGAAGCTTTCTTT. This encodes CASSSRTLRTPKLSQDSSNTEAFF.

The chain carries TRBV4-2 and TRBJ2-3; 7 positions match TRBD2. V gave up 1 base and J gave up 0 bases; unmatched junction bases: 16. Germline CDR1 is LGHNA and CDR2 is YNFKEQ. This CDR3 comprises 20 residues. CDR3 in amino acids: CASSQGLGAGTLHSTDTQYF. The CDR3 DNA follows: TGTGCCAGCAGCCAAGGCTTAGGAGCGGGGACCCTCCATAGCACAGATACGCAGTATTTT.

This clone came up a few times. The J gene is TRBJ2-3, the V gene TRBV6-6; 7 positions match TRBD2. This CDR3 has 12 amino acids. The germline CDR1 and CDR2 sequences are MNHNY and SVGAGI (reference sequence). After removal of 8 bases from V and 1 base from J, the junction contained 0 bases not matched to a gene. The CDR3 bases are TGTGCCAGCGCGGGGGGCACAGATACGCAGTATTTT. Residues: CASAGGTDTQYF.

The rearrangement uses TRBV6-5 and TRBJ1-5; D is perhaps TRBD1 (5 bases). The germline CDR1 and CDR2 sequences are MNHEY and SVGAGI. V was clipped by 3 bases and J by 7 bases, with 10 bases between them. This CDR3 spans 13 amino acids. CDR3 amino acids: CASSYRRGQPQHF. In DNA form, the CDR3 reads TGTGCCAGCAGTTATAGGAGGGGCCAGCCCCAGCATTTT.

This clone has just a few counts. This rearrangement joins TRBV2 to TRBJ1-4, with D unclear. The CDR3 loop spans 13 amino acids. Trimming stripped 3 bases from V and 7 bases from J, with 9 bases between. Germline-derived CDR1 and CDR2 are SNHLY and FYNNEI. As DNA, the CDR3 is TGTGCCAGCAGTGAGGGTCGCTTTGAAAAACTGTTTTTT. Translated, it gives CASSEGRFEKLFF. Variable domain in full (rest from reference TRBV2 and TRBJ1-4): EPEVTQTPSHQVTQMGQEVILRCVPISNHLYFYWYRQILGQKVEFLVSFYNNEISEKSEIFDDQFSVERPDGSNFTLKIRSTKLEDSAMYFCASSEGRFEKLFFGSGTQLSVL.

This chain joins TRBV19 and TRBJ2-1; D gene unclear. Deletions cut 7 bases from V and 9 bases from J, with 16 bases between. Germline assignment: CDR1 LNHDA and CDR2 SQIVND (reference sequence). There are 13 residues in the CDR3. CDR3 in DNA: TGTGCCAGTACATCGGAAGGGCGAGGTGAGCAGTTCTTC. It yields the protein CASTSEGRGEQFF.

The J gene is TRBJ1-1, the V gene TRBV5-1; TRBD1 might be the D (6 bases). Germline V gene lookup returns CDR1 SGHRS and CDR2 YFSETQ. Deletions cut 5 bases from V and 3 bases from J, with 17 bases between. The length of the CDR3 is 15 residues. CDR3 sequence reads: CASSYGSRTDTEAFF. In DNA, the CDR3 is TGCGCCAGCAGTTACGGATCGAGGACAGACACTGAAGCTTTCTTT.

V and J are TRBV19 and TRBJ1-4; 7 bases line up with TRBD1. The junction had 12 bases not matched to a gene; V was cut back by 6 bases and J by 8 bases. This CDR3 is 15 amino acids long. Germline loops: CDR1 LNHDA, CDR2 SQIVND (reference sequence). The CDR3 DNA is TGTGCCAGTAGACGGAGTACAGGGGTGGGAGAAAAACTGTTTTTT. Amino acids: CASRRSTGVGEKLFF.

This chain links TRBV7-2 with TRBJ2-1; tentatively, D is TRBD2 (5 bases). Germline V CDR1 and CDR2: SGHTA, FQGNSA. Trimming pared 9 bases from V and 0 bases from J, leaving 12 bases between. The CDR3 loop spans 14 amino acids. This CDR3 reads CASRAGSSYNEQFF. The CDR3 bases are TGTGCCAGTCGCGCTGGGAGCTCCTACAATGAGCAGTTCTTC.

This chain connects TRBV28 to TRBJ1-1, with D hard to call. The germline V gene has CDR1 MDHEN and CDR2 SYDVKM. CDR3 length: 13 residues. V was clipped by 3 bases and J by 8 bases, with 13 bases between them. The CDR3 region is CASSFSAGREAFF. DNA of the CDR3: TGTGCCAGCAGTTTTTCGGCAGGCAGGGAAGCTTTCTTT.

The chain is built from TRBV6-6 and TRBJ2-3; 8 bases line up with TRBD2. The CDR3 totals 15 residues. Germline V CDR1 and CDR2: MNHNY, SVGAGI (reference sequence). V gave up 4 bases and J gave up 4 bases; unmatched junction bases: 7. CDR3 sequence (DNA): TGTGCCAGCAGTTTTCGAACCGGGGGGGCAGATACGCAGTATTTT. Its translation is CASSFRTGGADTQYF.

The chain joins TRBV6-5 to TRBJ2-7; 8 bases line up with TRBD1. The CDR3 extends over 15 amino acids. With V trimmed by 6 bases and J by 1 base, 8 bases remained unmatched. The V gene's germline CDR1 is MNHEY and CDR2 SVGAGI. Here the CDR3 reads CASRPDRASSYEQYF. For the CDR3, the DNA is TGTGCCAGCAGACCGGACAGGGCCTCATCCTACGAGCAGTACTTC.

The chain couples TRBV7-6 to TRBJ2-7; TRBD1 agrees at 8 bases. The V segment lost 2 bases and the J segment 0 bases; nucleotides outside the gene matches: 6. This CDR3 is 16 amino acids long. Germline V gives CDR1 SGHVS, CDR2 FNYEAQ. The CDR3 spells CASSLQTGALSYEQYF. As DNA, the CDR3 is TGTGCCAGCAGCTTACAGACAGGGGCCCTCTCCTACGAGCAGTACTTC.

The rearrangement uses TRBV28 and TRBJ1-2; D is unresolved. Germline CDR1 is MDHEN and CDR2 is SYDVKM. Trimming cost V 6 bases and J 1 base, with 9 bases left between them. The CDR3 extends over 13 amino acids. The CDR3 region is CASSPRNNYGYTF. Written as DNA, the CDR3 is TGTGCCAGCAGCCCTCGAAATAACTATGGCTACACCTTC.

Written as DNA, the CDR3 is TGTGCCAGCAGCTTCCGGACTAGCGGGGGGTACTACGAGCAGTACTTC. As protein: CASSFRTSGGYYEQYF. The chain combines TRBV5-6 with TRBJ2-7; 14 nucleotides match TRBD2. Trimming took 2 bases from V and 3 from J; bases not matched to a gene: 4. Germline CDR1 SGHDT, CDR2 YYEEEE. The CDR3 length is 16 residues.

The table lists this clone with a count of one. This chain connects TRBV25-1 to TRBJ2-7; unclear D gene. CDR1 MGHDK and CDR2 SYGVNS come from the germline V gene. The CDR3 runs 13 residues. Trimming shortened V by 3 bases and J by 4 bases, and 10 bases separated the two germline ends. CDR3 DNA: TGTGCCAGCAGTGATCCGGGTGAGTACGAGCAGTACTTC. It is translated as CASSDPGEYEQYF.

As DNA, the CDR3 is TGTGCCAGTAGCCCGGGACTTTCTCCCGTGCGGCAGCAGTTCTTC. The encoded protein is CASSPGLSPVRQQFF. The rearrangement uses TRBV19 and TRBJ2-1, with D possibly matching TRBD2 (6 bases). Trimming removed 6 bases from V and 11 bases from J, with 23 bases in between. The CDR3 totals 15 residues. Germline-derived CDR1 and CDR2 are LNHDA and SQIVND (reference sequence).